This T cell receptor (beta chain) was identified during a study of blood T cell repertoires in COVID-19. TCRdb keeps only in-frame clones here, not all; method: immunoSEQ multiplex PCR. The sample has tens of thousands of clones, 90% to 95% seen once. Germline V gives CDR1 KGHSH, CDR2 LQKENI. The length of the CDR3 is 13 residues. The V and J ends lost 3 bases and 5 bases respectively, with 10 bases between them. Sequenced input: peripheral blood. The receptor's source is a human donor in a cohort sampled during active COVID-19. The chain combines TRBV18 with TRBJ1-1; no clear D gene. The CDR3 DNA reads TGTGCCAGCTCACCTAATCACGAGACTGAAGCTTTCTTT. This sequence encodes CASSPNHETEAFF.